This T cell receptor beta chain was found in a study of technical replicates of blood from four donors. The CDR3 sequence is 13 residues long. The germline V gene encodes CDR1 SNHLY and CDR2 FYNNEI. V dropped 2 bases and J dropped 1 base, with 5 bases sitting between them. Sequenced by immunoSEQ multiplex PCR; TCRdb stores in-frame clones only, minus some. This table has 80,000 to 95,000 clones, about 96% appearing once. Sequenced input: T cells isolated from PBMCs. This chain connects TRBV2 to TRBJ2-5, with D uncertain. The clonotype originates from a human donor in good health. The CDR3 DNA reads as TGTGCCAGCAGTGAAACTCCCCAAGAGACCCAGTACTTC. Translating it yields CASSETPQETQYF.